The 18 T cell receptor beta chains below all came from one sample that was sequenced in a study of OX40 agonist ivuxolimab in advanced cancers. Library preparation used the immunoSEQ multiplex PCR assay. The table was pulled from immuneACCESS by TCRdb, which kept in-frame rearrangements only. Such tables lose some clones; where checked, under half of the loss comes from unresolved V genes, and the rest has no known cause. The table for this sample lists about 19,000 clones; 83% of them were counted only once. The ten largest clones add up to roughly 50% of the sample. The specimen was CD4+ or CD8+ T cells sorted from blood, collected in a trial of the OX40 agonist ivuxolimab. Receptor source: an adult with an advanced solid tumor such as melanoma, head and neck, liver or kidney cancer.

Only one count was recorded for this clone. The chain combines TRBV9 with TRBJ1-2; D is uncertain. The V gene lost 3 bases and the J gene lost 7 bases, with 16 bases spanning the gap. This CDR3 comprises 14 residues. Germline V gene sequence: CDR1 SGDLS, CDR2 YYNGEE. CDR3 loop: CASSADRPAAGYTF. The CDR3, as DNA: TGTGCCAGCAGCGCCGATCGACCGGCGGCTGGCTACACCTTC. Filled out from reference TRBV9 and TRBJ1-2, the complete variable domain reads DSGVTQTPKHLITATGQRVTLRCSPRSGDLSVYWYQQSLDQGLQFLIQYYNGEERAKGNILERFSAQQFPDLHSELNLSSLELGDSALYFCASSADRPAAGYTFGSGTRLTVV.

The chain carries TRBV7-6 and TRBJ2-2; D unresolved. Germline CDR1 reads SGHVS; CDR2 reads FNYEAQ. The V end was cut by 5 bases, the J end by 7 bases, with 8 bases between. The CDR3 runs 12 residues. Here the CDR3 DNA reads TGTGCCAGCAGCCCGCCACGCGGGGAGCTGTTTTTT. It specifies CASSPPRGELFF.

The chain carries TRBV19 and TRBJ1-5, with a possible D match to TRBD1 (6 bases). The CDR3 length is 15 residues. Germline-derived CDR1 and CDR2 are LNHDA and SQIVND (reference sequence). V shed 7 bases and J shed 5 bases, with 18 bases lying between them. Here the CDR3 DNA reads TGTGCCAGTAACACAGGGTTTACGAACGATCAGCCCCAGCATTTT. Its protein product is CASNTGFTNDQPQHF. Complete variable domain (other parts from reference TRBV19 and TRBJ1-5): DGGITQSPKYLFRKEGQNVTLSCEQNLNHDAMYWYRQDPGQGLRLIYYSQIVNDFQKGDIAEGYSVSREKKESFPLTVTSAQKNPTAFYLCASNTGFTNDQPQHFGDGTRLSIL.

CDR3 in DNA: TGTGCCACTCAGACGGGAAGAGAGACCCAGTACTTC. It translates to CATQTGRETQYF. The V call is TRBV25-1, the J call TRBJ2-5, with D maybe TRBD2 (5 bases). The V end lost 10 bases, the J end lost 4 bases, and 13 bases lay between the germline ends. This CDR3 contains 12 residues. Germline V gene sequence: CDR1 MGHDK, CDR2 SYGVNS.

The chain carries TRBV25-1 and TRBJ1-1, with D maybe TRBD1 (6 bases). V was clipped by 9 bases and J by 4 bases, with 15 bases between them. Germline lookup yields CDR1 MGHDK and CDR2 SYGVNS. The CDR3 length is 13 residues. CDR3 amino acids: CASKSGGGTEAFF. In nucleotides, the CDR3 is TGTGCCAGTAAAAGCGGAGGGGGCACTGAAGCTTTCTTT.

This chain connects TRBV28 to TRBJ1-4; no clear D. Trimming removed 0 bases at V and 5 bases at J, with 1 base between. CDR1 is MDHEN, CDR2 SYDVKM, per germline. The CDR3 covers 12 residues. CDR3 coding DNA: TGTGCCAGCAGTTTATGGAATGAAAAACTGTTTTTT. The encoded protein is CASSLWNEKLFF.

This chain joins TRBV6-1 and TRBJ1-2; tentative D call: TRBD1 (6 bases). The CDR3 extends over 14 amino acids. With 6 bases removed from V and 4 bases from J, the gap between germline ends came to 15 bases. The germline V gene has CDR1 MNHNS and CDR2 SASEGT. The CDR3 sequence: CASSPLGTSYGYTF. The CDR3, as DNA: TGTGCCAGCAGCCCCTTAGGGACAAGCTATGGCTACACCTTC.

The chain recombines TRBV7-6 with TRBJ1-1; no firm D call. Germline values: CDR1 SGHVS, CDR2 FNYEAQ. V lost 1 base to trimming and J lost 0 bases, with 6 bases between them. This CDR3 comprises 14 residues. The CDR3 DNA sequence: TGTGCCAGCAGCTTAGATATAATGAACACTGAAGCTTTCTTT. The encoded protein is CASSLDIMNTEAFF.

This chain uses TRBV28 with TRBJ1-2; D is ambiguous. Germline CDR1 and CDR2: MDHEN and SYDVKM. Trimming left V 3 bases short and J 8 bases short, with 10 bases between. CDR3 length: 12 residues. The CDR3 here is CASSFHSPGYTF. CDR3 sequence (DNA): TGTGCCAGCAGTTTTCACAGTCCGGGCTACACCTTC.

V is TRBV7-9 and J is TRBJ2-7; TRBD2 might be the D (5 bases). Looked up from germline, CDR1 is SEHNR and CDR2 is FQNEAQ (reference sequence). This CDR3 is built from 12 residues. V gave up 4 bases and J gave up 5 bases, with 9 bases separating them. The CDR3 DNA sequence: TGTGCCAGCAGCTCGCCCGGGAACGAGCAGTACTTC. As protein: CASSSPGNEQYF. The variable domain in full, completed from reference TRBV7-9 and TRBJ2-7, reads DTGVSQNPRHKITKRGQNVTFRCDPISEHNRLYWYRQTLGQGPEFLTYFQNEAQLEKSRLLSDRFSAERPKGSFSTLEIQRTEQGDSAMYLCASSSPGNEQYFGPGTRLTVT.

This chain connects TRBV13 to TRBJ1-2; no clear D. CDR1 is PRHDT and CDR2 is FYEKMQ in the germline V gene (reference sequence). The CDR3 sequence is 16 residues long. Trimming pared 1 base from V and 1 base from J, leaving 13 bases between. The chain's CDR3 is CASSLARQVFNYGYTF. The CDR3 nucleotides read TGTGCCAGCAGCTTAGCCCGACAAGTCTTTAACTATGGCTACACCTTC.

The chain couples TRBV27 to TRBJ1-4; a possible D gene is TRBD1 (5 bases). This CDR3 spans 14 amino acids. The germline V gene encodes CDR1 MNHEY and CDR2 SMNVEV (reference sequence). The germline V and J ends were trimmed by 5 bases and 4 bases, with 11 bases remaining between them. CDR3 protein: CASSPTAYNEKLFF. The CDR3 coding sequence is TGTGCCAGCAGTCCGACAGCCTATAATGAAAAACTGTTTTTT.

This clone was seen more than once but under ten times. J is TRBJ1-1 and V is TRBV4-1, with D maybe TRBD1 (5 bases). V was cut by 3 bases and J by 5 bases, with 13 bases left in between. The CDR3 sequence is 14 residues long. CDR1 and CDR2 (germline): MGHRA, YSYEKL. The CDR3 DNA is TGCGCCAGCAGCCATGGCCTAGAGGGGACTGAAGCTTTCTTT. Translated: CASSHGLEGTEAFF.

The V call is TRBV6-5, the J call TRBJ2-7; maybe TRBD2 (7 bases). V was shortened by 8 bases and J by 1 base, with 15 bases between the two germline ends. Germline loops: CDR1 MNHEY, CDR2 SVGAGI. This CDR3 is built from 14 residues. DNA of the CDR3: TGTGCCAGCGGGGGGGCCGGGGCGTCCTACGAGCAGTACTTC. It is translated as CASGGAGASYEQYF.

CDR3 protein: CASSQSSTGNYGYTF. The CDR3 region has the DNA TGTGCCAGCAGCCAAAGCTCAACAGGAAACTATGGCTACACCTTC. This sequence joins TRBV7-8 and TRBJ1-2; a weak D match, TRBD1 (5 bases). Deletions cut 5 bases from V and 2 bases from J, with 15 bases between. This CDR3 contains 15 residues. The germline V gene encodes CDR1 SGHVS and CDR2 FQNEAQ.

In nucleotides, the CDR3 is TGTGCCAGCAGCTTGGGGGCGTTATACGAGCAGTACTTC. Its translation is CASSLGALYEQYF. This chain links TRBV13 with TRBJ2-5, with D perhaps matching TRBD1 (6 bases). Judging by the DNA end, TRBJ2-7 fits better; the J call may be wrong. The CDR3 has 13 amino acids. Germline values: CDR1 PRHDT, CDR2 FYEKMQ (reference sequence).

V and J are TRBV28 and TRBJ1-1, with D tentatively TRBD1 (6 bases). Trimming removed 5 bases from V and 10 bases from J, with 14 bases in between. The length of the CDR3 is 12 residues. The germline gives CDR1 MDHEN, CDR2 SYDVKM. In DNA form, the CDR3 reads TGTGCCAGCAGTCCTTGGACAGATAGAGCTTTCTTT. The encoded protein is CASSPWTDRAFF.

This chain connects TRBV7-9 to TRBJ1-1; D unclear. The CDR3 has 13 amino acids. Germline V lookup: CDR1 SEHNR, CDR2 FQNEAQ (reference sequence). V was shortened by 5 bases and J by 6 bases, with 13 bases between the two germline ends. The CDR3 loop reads CASSPPEGPEAFF. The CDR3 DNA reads TGTGCCAGCAGCCCGCCCGAAGGCCCTGAAGCTTTCTTT.